This T cell receptor beta chain was profiled in a study of cytomegalovirus exposure and HLA in healthy donors. Study observations and caveats: Upon later analysis, TCR association rates were observed to vary by HLA locus, being highest for DRB1 and lowest for HLA-C. Later genetic work tied a missense DCLRE1C variant to beta-chain V and J trimming. HLA-A and HLA-B allele assignments for most subjects were reportedly predicted accurately using TCR beta sequences.

At the time of sampling, donors were nominally healthy, though unrecorded immune exposures were likely. Note on this clone: Its matching antigen is unknown.

PCR employed 60 Vbeta and 13 Jbeta primers. Only in-frame clones appear in the TCRdb table, and some are missing; sequencing was by immunoSEQ multiplex PCR. Counted here are approximately 120,000 clones, 77% occurring once; the ten biggest clones make up over 10%. The CDR3 is 15 amino acids. With 5 bases removed from V and 0 bases from J, the gap between germline ends came to 13 bases. The germline V gene encodes CDR1 SEHNR and CDR2 FQNEAQ (reference sequence). The V call is TRBV7-9, the J call TRBJ1-2, with D unresolved. Input material: PBMCs. The source of this sequence is a woman in her thirties or forties in good health and CMV-seropositive. Written as DNA, the CDR3 is TGTGCCAGCAGCCTAACCCTGAACGCTAACTATGGCTACACCTTC. The encoded protein is CASSLTLNANYGYTF.